Shown below are 25 T cell receptor beta chains from a single sample sequenced in a study of shared clonotypes between healthy human individuals. Positive CCR7 selection of CD45RO-negative cells yielded the naive CD8 cells, and terminally differentiated effector memory CD45RA+ cells were excluded. Assay used: immunoSEQ multiplex PCR; TCRdb lists only in-frame clones, some missing. There are hundreds of thousands of clones in the sample; 85% to 95% occur only once, and 20% to 30% lies in the top ten. The sequencing sample was made of naive CD8+ T cells sorted from blood. The receptors stem from a man aged 25-40 years in good health.

The CDR3 DNA is TGTGCCAGCAGCTCAAGACTAGCGGGAGCGGAGACCCAGTACTTC. Its protein product is CASSSRLAGAETQYF. The chain has TRBV11-2 and TRBJ2-5, with TRBD2 matching over 12 bases. This CDR3 region has 15 residues. The germline CDR1 and CDR2 sequences are SGHAT and FQNNGV. Trimming removed 4 bases from V and 5 bases from J; junction bases left unmatched: 5.

A remark on this clone: This CDR3 is also generated by other DNA sequences in the sample. The chain combines TRBV27 with TRBJ1-1; tentatively, D is TRBD1 (5 bases). Per germline, CDR1 MNHEY and CDR2 SMNVEV (reference sequence). This CDR3 spans 12 amino acids. With 5 bases removed from V and 4 bases from J, the gap between germline ends came to 8 bases. The CDR3 is CASSVGGTEAFF. Written as DNA, the CDR3 is TGTGCCAGCAGTGTGGGGGGCACTGAAGCTTTCTTT.

The chain recombines TRBV9 with TRBJ2-5; either TRBD1 or TRBD2 may fit D (5 bases each). V lost 3 bases and J 12 bases, leaving 15 bases between the germline ends. CDR3 length: 12 amino acids. Germline CDR1 is SGDLS and CDR2 is YYNGEE. The CDR3 reads CASSDLRGPKYF. The CDR3 nucleotides are TGTGCCAGCAGCGACCTCCGGGGCCCGAAGTACTTC.

The chain couples TRBV4-1 to TRBJ2-2; no firm D call. This CDR3 region has 13 residues. Germline V gene sequence: CDR1 MGHRA, CDR2 YSYEKL. Trimming left V 1 base short and J 4 bases short, with 4 bases between. The CDR3 bases are TGCGCCAGCAGCCAAGGACCCACCGGGGAGCTGTTTTTT. It is translated as CASSQGPTGELFF.

The V call is TRBV7-6, the J call TRBJ1-2; 8 nucleotides align to TRBD1. The germline V gene has CDR1 SGHVS and CDR2 FNYEAQ. The CDR3 runs 14 residues. V trimming: 4 bases; J trimming: 8 bases; junction bases outside the gene matches: 9. The CDR3 loop is CASSSGTGLGGYTF. The DNA of the CDR3 is TGTGCCAGCAGCTCCGGGACAGGCCTCGGGGGCTACACCTTC.

The chain joins TRBV7-2 to TRBJ2-1, with TRBD2 matching 7 bases. Germline CDR1 reads SGHTA; CDR2 reads FQGNSA. The ends lost 10 bases at V and 4 bases at J; junction bases unmatched: 10. The CDR3 is made up of 14 amino acids. The CDR3 nucleotides are TGTGCCATTGAGACGGTGCGGGAGTACAATGAGCAGTTCTTC. It translates to CAIETVREYNEQFF.

The chain links TRBV7-9 to TRBJ1-5; tentatively, D is TRBD1 (6 bases). This CDR3 has 12 residues. Trimming removed 1 base at V and 9 bases at J, with 7 bases between. Germline V gene sequence: CDR1 SEHNR, CDR2 FQNEAQ (reference sequence). CDR3 nucleotides: TGTGCCAGCAGCTTAGGGGGGCTGCCCCAGCATTTT. Translation: CASSLGGLPQHF.

V gene TRBV19 combines with J gene TRBJ1-5; D possibly corresponds to TRBD1 (5 bases). There are 16 residues in the CDR3. Trimming removed 1 base from V and 3 bases from J, with 13 bases in between. Germline CDR1 and CDR2: LNHDA and SQIVND (reference sequence). The DNA for the CDR3 is TGTGCCAGTAGTATAGGCCCCGGGGACTACAATCAGCCCCAGCATTTT. This translates into CASSIGPGDYNQPQHF.

This sequence joins TRBV11-2 and TRBJ2-7; 8 bases agree with TRBD2. V lost 0 bases to trimming and J lost 3 bases; unmatched junction nucleotides: 1. This CDR3 has 14 amino acids. CDR1 and CDR2 from the germline V gene are SGHAT and FQNNGV. The CDR3, as DNA: TGTGCCAGCAGCTTAGATAGCGGGAACTACGAGCAGTACTTC. It encodes CASSLDSGNYEQYF.

The chain recombines TRBV18 with TRBJ2-7; D perhaps matches TRBD1 (5 bases). The CDR3 extends over 14 amino acids. V was shortened by 3 bases and J by 5 bases, with 14 bases between the two germline ends. Germline V gene data show CDR1 as KGHSH and CDR2 as LQKENI. The CDR3 is CASSPPGHRNEQYF. The CDR3 nucleotides are TGTGCCAGCTCACCCCCAGGGCATCGAAACGAGCAGTACTTC.

J is TRBJ2-6 and V is TRBV19; 7 bases are shared with TRBD2. This CDR3 is 13 amino acids long. Looked up from germline, CDR1 is LNHDA and CDR2 is SQIVND (reference sequence). The DNA of the CDR3 is TGTGCAGGGAGGGGCTCTGGGGCCAACGTCCTGACTTTC. It specifies CAGRGSGANVLTF.

Regarding this clone: At the DNA level, this CDR3 is encoded by other sequences in the same sample as well. CDR3 sequence: CASSVWGSSYNEQFF. The CDR3 nucleotides read TGTGCCAGCAGCGTATGGGGGAGCTCCTACAATGAGCAGTTCTTC. The chain has TRBV9 and TRBJ2-1; perhaps D is TRBD1 or TRBD2 (5 bases each). The germline gives CDR1 SGDLS, CDR2 YYNGEE. Trimming cost V 1 base and J 0 bases, with 8 bases left between them. The CDR3 length is 15 residues.

V is TRBV7-9 and J is TRBJ1-1; no clear D gene. The CDR3 loop spans 15 amino acids. Germline V gene lookup returns CDR1 SEHNR and CDR2 FQNEAQ (reference sequence). V gave up 3 bases and J gave up 1 base, with 12 bases separating them. This CDR3 is CASSFTQRGNTEAFF. The CDR3 DNA reads TGTGCCAGCAGCTTTACACAGAGAGGGAACACTGAAGCTTTCTTT.

J is TRBJ1-1 and V is TRBV28; no clear D. The CDR3 contains 13 residues. Germline CDR1 MDHEN, CDR2 SYDVKM. Deletions cut 5 bases from V and 3 bases from J, with 10 bases between. The chain's CDR3 is CASSTRDDTEAFF. In DNA form, the CDR3 reads TGTGCCAGCAGTACTAGGGATGACACTGAAGCTTTCTTT.

The chain is built from TRBV11-3 and TRBJ2-1; 8 bases map to TRBD2. CDR1 and CDR2 from the germline V gene are SGHNT and YENEEA. CDR3 length equals 15 residues. The J segment lost 2 bases and the V segment lost 2 bases, leaving 2 bases of the junction unmatched. The DNA for the CDR3 is TGTGCCAGCAGCTTAAATAGCGGGGCCTACAATGAGCAGTTCTTC. Protein product: CASSLNSGAYNEQFF.

The gene calls are TRBV4-2 and TRBJ2-7; 11 nucleotides agree with TRBD2. This CDR3 is 18 amino acids long. Germline V gene data show CDR1 as LGHNA and CDR2 as YNFKEQ. The V segment lost 1 base and the J segment 4 bases; nucleotides outside the gene matches: 12. The CDR3 DNA is TGTGCCAGCAGCCAAGCCCAACTCGGACTAGCGGGTGCGTACGAGCAGTACTTC. Translated: CASSQAQLGLAGAYEQYF.

The CDR3 here is CASSSAKRDRNTEAFF. The DNA of the CDR3 is TGTGCCAGCAGTTCGGCAAAAAGGGACAGGAACACTGAAGCTTTCTTT. J is TRBJ1-1 and V is TRBV27; 7 positions agree with TRBD1. Germline trimming cut 4 bases from V and 1 base from J; bases unmatched to any gene: 9. Germline values: CDR1 MNHEY, CDR2 SMNVEV (reference sequence). The CDR3 covers 16 residues.

This chain links TRBV9 with TRBJ2-1; a possible D gene is TRBD1 (6 bases). The germline gives CDR1 SGDLS, CDR2 YYNGEE. Deletions cut 0 bases from V and 9 bases from J, with 13 bases between. The CDR3 spans 14 residues. CDR3 nucleotide sequence: TGTGCCAGCAGCGTAGGGCAGGGGAGCGGTGAGCAGTTCTTC. Translation: CASSVGQGSGEQFF. The variable domain in full, completed from reference TRBV9 and TRBJ2-1, reads DSGVTQTPKHLITATGQRVTLRCSPRSGDLSVYWYQQSLDQGLQFLIQYYNGEERAKGNILERFSAQQFPDLHSELNLSSLELGDSALYFCASSVGQGSGEQFFGPGTRLTVL.

In this sample, this clone turned up once. Other DNA sequences of this sample code for an identical CDR3. The chain joins TRBV29-1 to TRBJ2-7; 7 bases match TRBD1. With V trimmed by 2 bases and J by 3 bases, 4 bases remained unmatched. Germline CDR1 reads SQVTM; CDR2 reads ANQGSEA. The CDR3 has 13 residues. The CDR3 DNA sequence: TGCAGCGTTGAAACAGGGGCAAGCTACGAGCAGTACTTC. This sequence encodes CSVETGASYEQYF.

The sample holds one count of this clone. V gene TRBV5-4 combines with J gene TRBJ2-4, with 7 nucleotides matching TRBD1. CDR1 is SGHNT, CDR2 YYREEE, per germline (reference sequence). The CDR3 is 15 amino acids. V lost 2 bases and J lost 3; bases outside the gene matches: 5. The DNA for the CDR3 is TGTGCCAGCAGCTTCAACAGGGGCGACAAAAACATTCAGTACTTC. Protein: CASSFNRGDKNIQYF.

This chain joins TRBV15 and TRBJ2-7, with a possible D match to TRBD2 (7 bases). Trimming shortened V by 8 bases and J by 1 base, and 12 bases separated the two germline ends. The CDR3 is made up of 13 amino acids. CDR1 is LNHNV and CDR2 is YYDKDF in the germline V gene (reference sequence). CDR3 residues: CATSAGHSYEQYF. The CDR3 coding sequence is TGTGCCACCTCAGCGGGACATTCCTACGAGCAGTACTTC.

V and J are TRBV28 and TRBJ1-1, with D hard to call. Trimming stripped 2 bases from V and 1 base from J, with 11 bases between. The CDR3 extends over 15 amino acids. Germline CDR1 is MDHEN and CDR2 is SYDVKM. The CDR3 DNA reads TGTGCCAGCAGTTTAAACGAACTACGGAACACTGAAGCTTTCTTT. Its protein is CASSLNELRNTEAFF. The full variable domain, in which reference TRBV28 and TRBJ1-1 provide the parts outside the CDR3, is DVKVTQSSRYLVKRTGEKVFLECVQDMDHENMFWYRQDPGLGLRLIYFSYDVKMKEKGDIPEGYSVSREKKERFSLILESASTNQTSMYLCASSLNELRNTEAFFGQGTRLTVV.

The gene calls are TRBV9 and TRBJ2-1, with TRBD1 identical over 11 bases. This CDR3 spans 15 amino acids. CDR1 and CDR2 (germline): SGDLS, YYNGEE. The V and J ends lost 3 bases and 6 bases, in that order; junction bases with no gene match: 5. CDR3 DNA sequence: TGTGCCAGCAGCGACCGGGACAGGGGGGGCAATGAGCAGTTCTTC. This gives the protein CASSDRDRGGNEQFF.

The rearrangement uses TRBV27 and TRBJ2-1; D gene unclear. The germline V gene encodes CDR1 MNHEY and CDR2 SMNVEV (reference sequence). The CDR3 covers 13 residues. The V gene lost 2 bases and the J gene lost 9 bases, with 11 bases spanning the gap. This CDR3 is CASSLGPLTEQFF. Written as DNA, the CDR3 is TGTGCCAGCAGTTTAGGGCCCCTCACTGAGCAGTTCTTC.

This sequence joins TRBV7-9 and TRBJ2-1; the match to TRBD2 covers 13 bases. The CDR3 is 15 residues long. The germline gives CDR1 SEHNR, CDR2 FQNEAQ (reference sequence). V shed 5 bases, J shed 8 bases, and the junction held 6 bases outside the gene matches. The CDR3 DNA follows: TGTGCCAGCAGCCGTACTAGCGGGAGGGTGTATGAGCAGTTCTTC. It codes for CASSRTSGRVYEQFF.